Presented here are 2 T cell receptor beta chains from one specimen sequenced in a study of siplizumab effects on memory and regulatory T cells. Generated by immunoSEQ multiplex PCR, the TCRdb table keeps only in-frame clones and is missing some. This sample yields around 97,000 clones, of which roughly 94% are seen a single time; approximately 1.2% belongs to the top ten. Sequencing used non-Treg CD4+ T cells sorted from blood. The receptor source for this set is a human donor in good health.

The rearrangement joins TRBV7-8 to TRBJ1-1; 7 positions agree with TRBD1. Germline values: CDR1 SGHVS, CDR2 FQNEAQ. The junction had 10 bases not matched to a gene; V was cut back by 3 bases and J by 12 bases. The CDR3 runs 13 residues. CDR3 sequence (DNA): TGTGCCAGCAGCTTCGTCACGGGACAGAAGACTTTCTTT. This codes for CASSFVTGQKTFF. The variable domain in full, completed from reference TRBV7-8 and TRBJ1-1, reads GAGVSQSPRYKVAKRGQDVALRCDPISGHVSLFWYQQALGQGPEFLTYFQNEAQLDKSGLPSDRFFAERPEGSVSTLKIQRTQQEDSAVYLCASSFVTGQKTFFGQGTRLTVV.

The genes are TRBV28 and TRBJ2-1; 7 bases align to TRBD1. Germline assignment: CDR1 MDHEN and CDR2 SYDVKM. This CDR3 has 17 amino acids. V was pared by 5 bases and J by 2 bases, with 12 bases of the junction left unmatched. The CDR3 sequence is CASSPLPRQGAYNEQFF. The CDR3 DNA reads TGTGCCAGCAGTCCCCTCCCCCGGCAGGGGGCCTACAATGAGCAGTTCTTC.